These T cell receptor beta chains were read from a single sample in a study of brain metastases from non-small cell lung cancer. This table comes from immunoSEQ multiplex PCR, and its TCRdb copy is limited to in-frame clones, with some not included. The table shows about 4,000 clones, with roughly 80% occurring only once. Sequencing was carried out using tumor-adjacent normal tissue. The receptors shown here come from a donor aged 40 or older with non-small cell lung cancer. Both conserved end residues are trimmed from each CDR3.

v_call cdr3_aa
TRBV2 ASSWRQETQY
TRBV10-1 ASSDSTYEQY
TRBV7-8 ASSGRGGLGQETQY
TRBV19 ASSNVNTGELF
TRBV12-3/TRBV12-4 ASSLESGELF
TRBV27 ASSFERGPYEQY
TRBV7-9 ATSEGVAYEQY
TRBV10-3 AISDQGATNEKLF
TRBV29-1 SVREGAQSPLH
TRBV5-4 ASSSIDGGYLDTQY
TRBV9 ASSPIPGQVLYEQY